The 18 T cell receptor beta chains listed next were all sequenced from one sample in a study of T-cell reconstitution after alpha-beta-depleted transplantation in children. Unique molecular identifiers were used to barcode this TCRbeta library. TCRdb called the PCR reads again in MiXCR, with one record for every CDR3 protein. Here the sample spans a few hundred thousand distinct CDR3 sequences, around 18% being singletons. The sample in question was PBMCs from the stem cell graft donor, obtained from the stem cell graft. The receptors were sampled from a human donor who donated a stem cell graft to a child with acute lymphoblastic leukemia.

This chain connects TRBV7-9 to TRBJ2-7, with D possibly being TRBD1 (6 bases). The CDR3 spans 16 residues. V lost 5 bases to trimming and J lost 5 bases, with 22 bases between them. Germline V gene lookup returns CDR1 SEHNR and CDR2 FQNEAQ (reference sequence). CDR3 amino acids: CASSAGRVYRVDEQYF. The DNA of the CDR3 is TGTGCCAGCAGCGCCGGCCGTGTTTACAGGGTGGACGAGCAGTACTTC.

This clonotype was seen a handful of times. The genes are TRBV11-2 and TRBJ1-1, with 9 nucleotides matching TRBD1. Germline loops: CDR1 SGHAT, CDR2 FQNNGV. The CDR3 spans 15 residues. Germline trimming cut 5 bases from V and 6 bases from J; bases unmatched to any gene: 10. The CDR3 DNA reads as TGTGCCAGCAGCAACCCCGGGACAGGGCCCGCTGAAGCTTTCTTT. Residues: CASSNPGTGPAEAFF.

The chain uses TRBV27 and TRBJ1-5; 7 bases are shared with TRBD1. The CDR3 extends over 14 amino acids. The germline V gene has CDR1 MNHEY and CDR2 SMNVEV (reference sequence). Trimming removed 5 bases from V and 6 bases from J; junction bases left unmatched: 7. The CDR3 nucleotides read TGTGCCAGCAGTCCGAACGACAGGGCTCAGCCCCAGCATTTT. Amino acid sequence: CASSPNDRAQPQHF.

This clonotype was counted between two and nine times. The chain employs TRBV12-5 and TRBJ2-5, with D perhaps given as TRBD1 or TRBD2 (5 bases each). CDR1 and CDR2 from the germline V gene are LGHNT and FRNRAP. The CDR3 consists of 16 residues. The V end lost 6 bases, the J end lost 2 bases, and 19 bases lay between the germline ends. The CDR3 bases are TGTGCTAGTGGGGTGGGGACCTCTCCGCTTCAAGAGACCCAGTACTTC. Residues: CASGVGTSPLQETQYF.

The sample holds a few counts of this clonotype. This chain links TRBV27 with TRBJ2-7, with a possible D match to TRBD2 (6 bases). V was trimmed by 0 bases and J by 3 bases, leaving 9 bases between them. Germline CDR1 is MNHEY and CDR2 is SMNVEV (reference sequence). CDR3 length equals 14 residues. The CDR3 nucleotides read TGTGCCAGCAGTTTATCCGGGGACTTCTACGAGCAGTACTTC. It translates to CASSLSGDFYEQYF.

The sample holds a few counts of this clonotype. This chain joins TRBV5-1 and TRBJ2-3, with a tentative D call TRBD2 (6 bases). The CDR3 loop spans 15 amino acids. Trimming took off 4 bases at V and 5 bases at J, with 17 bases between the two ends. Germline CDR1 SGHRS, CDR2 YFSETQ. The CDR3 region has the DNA TGCGCCAGCAGCCCCGGGACTCGGGCGGGAGATACGCAGTATTTT. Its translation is CASSPGTRAGDTQYF.

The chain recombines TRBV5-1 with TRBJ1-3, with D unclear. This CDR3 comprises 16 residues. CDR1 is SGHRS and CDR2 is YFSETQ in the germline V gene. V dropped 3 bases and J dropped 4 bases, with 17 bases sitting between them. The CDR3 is CASSSQHGSSGNTIYF. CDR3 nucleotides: TGCGCCAGCAGCTCCCAACACGGGAGCTCCGGAAACACCATATATTTT.

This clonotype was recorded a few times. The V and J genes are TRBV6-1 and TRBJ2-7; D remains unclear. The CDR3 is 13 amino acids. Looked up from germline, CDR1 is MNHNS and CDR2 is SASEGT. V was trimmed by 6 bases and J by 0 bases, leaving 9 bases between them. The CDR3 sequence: CASRSMNSYEQYF. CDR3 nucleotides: TGTGCCAGCAGGTCAATGAACTCCTACGAGCAGTACTTC.

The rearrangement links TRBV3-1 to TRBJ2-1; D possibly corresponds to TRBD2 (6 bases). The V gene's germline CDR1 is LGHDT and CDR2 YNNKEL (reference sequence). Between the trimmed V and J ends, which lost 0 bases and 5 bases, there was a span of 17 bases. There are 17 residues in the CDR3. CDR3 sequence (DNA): TGTGCCAGCAGCCAAGATGGGCGGGATGCACCCCACAATGAGCAGTTCTTC. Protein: CASSQDGRDAPHNEQFF.

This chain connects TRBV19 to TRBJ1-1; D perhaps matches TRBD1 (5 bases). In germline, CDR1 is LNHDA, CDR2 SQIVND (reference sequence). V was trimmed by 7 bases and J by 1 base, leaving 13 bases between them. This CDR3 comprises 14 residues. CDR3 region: CASKLGTGNTEAFF. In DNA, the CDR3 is TGTGCCAGTAAGTTGGGGACGGGGAACACTGAAGCTTTCTTT.

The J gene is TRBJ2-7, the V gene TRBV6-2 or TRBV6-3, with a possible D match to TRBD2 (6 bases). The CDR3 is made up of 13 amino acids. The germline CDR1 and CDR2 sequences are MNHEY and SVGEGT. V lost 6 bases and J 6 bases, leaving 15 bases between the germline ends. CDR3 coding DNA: TGTGCCAGCAGCTACCCCTGGCGGGGCGAGCAGTACTTC. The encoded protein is CASSYPWRGEQYF.

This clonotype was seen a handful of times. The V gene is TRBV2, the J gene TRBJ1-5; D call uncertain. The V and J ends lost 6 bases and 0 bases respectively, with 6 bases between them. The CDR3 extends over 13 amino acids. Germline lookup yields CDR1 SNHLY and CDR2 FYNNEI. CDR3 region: CASRKASNQPQHF. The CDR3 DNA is TGTGCCAGCAGGAAGGCTAGCAATCAGCCCCAGCATTTT.

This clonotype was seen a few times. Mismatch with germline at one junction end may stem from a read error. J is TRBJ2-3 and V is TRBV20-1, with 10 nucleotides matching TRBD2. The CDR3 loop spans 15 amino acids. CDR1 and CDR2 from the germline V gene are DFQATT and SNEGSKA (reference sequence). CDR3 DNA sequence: TGCAGTGCTGGAGAGCGGGAGGGGATCACAGATACGCAGTATTTT. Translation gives CSAGEREGITDTQYF.

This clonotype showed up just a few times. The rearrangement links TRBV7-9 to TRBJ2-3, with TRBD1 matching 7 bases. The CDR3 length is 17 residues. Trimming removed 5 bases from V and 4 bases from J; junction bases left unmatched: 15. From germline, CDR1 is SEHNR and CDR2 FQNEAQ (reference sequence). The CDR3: CASSPPGGVRQADTQYF. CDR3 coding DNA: TGTGCCAGCAGCCCTCCAGGGGGAGTTCGGCAGGCAGATACGCAGTATTTT.

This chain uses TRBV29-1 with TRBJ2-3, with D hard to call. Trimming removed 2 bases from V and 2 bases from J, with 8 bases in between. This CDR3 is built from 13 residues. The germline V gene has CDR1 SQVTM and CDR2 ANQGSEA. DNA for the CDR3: TGCAGCGTTGAATTACTGAACACAGATACGCAGTATTTT. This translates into CSVELLNTDTQYF.

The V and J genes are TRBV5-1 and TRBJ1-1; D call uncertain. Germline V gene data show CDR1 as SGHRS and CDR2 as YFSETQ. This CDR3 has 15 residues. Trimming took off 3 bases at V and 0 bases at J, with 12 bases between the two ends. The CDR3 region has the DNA TGCGCCAGCAGCTCCGGCGAGCAAATGAACACTGAAGCTTTCTTT. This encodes CASSSGEQMNTEAFF.

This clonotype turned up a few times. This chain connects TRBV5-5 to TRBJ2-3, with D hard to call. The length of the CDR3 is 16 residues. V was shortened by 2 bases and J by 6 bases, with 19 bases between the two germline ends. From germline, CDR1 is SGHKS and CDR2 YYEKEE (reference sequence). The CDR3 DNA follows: TGTGCCAGCAGCTTAAGTGACTTTACTCCTCTTGATACGCAGTATTTT. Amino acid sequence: CASSLSDFTPLDTQYF.

The CDR3 here is CASTPRGTSGRAANTGELFF. The DNA of the CDR3 is TGTGCCAGCACCCCTAGAGGGACTAGCGGGAGGGCCGCGAACACCGGGGAGCTGTTTTTT. The J gene is TRBJ2-2, the V gene TRBV27, with 16 nucleotides matching TRBD2. After removal of 7 bases from V and 0 bases from J, the junction contained 11 bases not matched to a gene. CDR3 length equals 20 residues. Germline CDR1 is MNHEY and CDR2 is SMNVEV (reference sequence).